This T cell receptor beta chain is from a study of PD-L1 blockade in urothelial cancer. About the research overall: Between 0 and 3 chemotherapy regimens preceded treatment for each patient.

TCRdb keeps only in-frame clones here, not all; method: immunoSEQ multiplex PCR. The data contain under 120,000 clones, under 85% of them singletons. The CDR3 runs to 13 residues. Deletions cut 0 bases from V and 4 bases from J, with 5 bases between. Germline CDR1 is MNHNS and CDR2 is SASEGT. The receptor's source is a man in his fifties with urothelial cancer. This sample comprised PBMCs, obtained around atezolizumab (anti-PD-L1) treatment. The genes are TRBV6-1 and TRBJ2-3; no definite D call. This CDR3 reads CASSEAQADTQYF. CDR3 DNA: TGTGCCAGCAGTGAAGCGCAGGCAGATACGCAGTATTTT.